The next 24 T cell receptor beta chains were all read from a single sample in a study of blood T cell repertoires in COVID-19. Sequencing was performed with immunoSEQ multiplex PCR; in TCRdb, only in-frame clones are kept and a portion is missing. This table holds about 380,000 clones, approximately 80% found once. The sequencing input was peripheral blood. All receptors derive from a human donor with acute or convalescent COVID-19. The donor label of this sample is uncertain.

The chain joins TRBV5-6 to TRBJ2-1, with D possibly TRBD1 on 5 matching bases. The CDR3 covers 13 residues. Germline V gene lookup returns CDR1 SGHDT and CDR2 YYEEEE. Deletions cut 1 base from V and 5 bases from J, with 7 bases between. The CDR3 DNA reads as TGTGCCAGCAGCTTGACAGGAGACAATGAGCAGTTCTTC. Translation: CASSLTGDNEQFF.

The chain couples TRBV7-9 to TRBJ2-5; TRBD1 matches 7 bases. Germline loops: CDR1 SEHNR, CDR2 FQNEAQ (reference sequence). V lost 2 bases to trimming and J lost 2 bases; unmatched junction nucleotides: 5. This CDR3 comprises 15 residues. CDR3 in amino acids: CASSLRGRQQETQYF. The CDR3 DNA reads TGTGCCAGCAGCTTAAGGGGGCGTCAGCAAGAGACCCAGTACTTC.

The chain combines TRBV11-2 with TRBJ2-1; weak D call: TRBD1 (7 bases). Looked up from germline, CDR1 is SGHAT and CDR2 is FQNNGV. The ends were cut back, 5 bases at V and 8 bases at J, with 19 bases in the middle. This CDR3 spans 15 amino acids. The chain's CDR3 is CASSQGGVNSDEQFF. In DNA form, the CDR3 reads TGTGCCAGCAGCCAGGGGGGTGTTAACTCCGATGAGCAGTTCTTC.

The chain employs TRBV27 and TRBJ2-1, with D possibly being TRBD2 (6 bases). The length of the CDR3 is 15 residues. CDR1 and CDR2 from the germline V gene are MNHEY and SMNVEV (reference sequence). Trimming left V 2 bases short and J 6 bases short, with 14 bases between. CDR3 bases: TGTGCCAGCAGTTTAGTGGGTAGCGGTACCAATGAGCAGTTCTTC. It yields the protein CASSLVGSGTNEQFF.

This chain uses TRBV7-9 with TRBJ2-7; maybe TRBD2 (6 bases). Germline assignment: CDR1 SEHNR and CDR2 FQNEAQ (reference sequence). V lost 1 base to trimming and J lost 3 bases, with 13 bases between them. The CDR3 spans 15 residues. This CDR3 reads CASSLEAGGSYEQYF. CDR3 bases: TGTGCCAGCAGCTTAGAAGCCGGGGGAAGCTACGAGCAGTACTTC.

About this clone itself: Other nucleotide sequences in the sample specify the same CDR3. The rearrangement joins TRBV2 to TRBJ1-2; D call uncertain. The germline gives CDR1 SNHLY, CDR2 FYNNEI. The CDR3 consists of 14 residues. V was pared by 5 bases and J by 4 bases, with 14 bases between. The CDR3 bases are TGTGCCAGCAGTCCCACGGGGAGTGGCTATGGCTACACCTTC. It is translated as CASSPTGSGYGYTF.

The gene calls are TRBV11-3 and TRBJ2-1; D may be TRBD1 (6 bases). The V end was cut by 6 bases, the J end by 8 bases, with 17 bases between. Germline CDR1 and CDR2: SGHNT and YENEEA. The CDR3 spans 14 residues. The chain's CDR3 is CASSLGGGVDEQFF. The CDR3 coding sequence is TGTGCCAGCAGTCTAGGGGGTGGAGTGGATGAGCAGTTCTTC. The full variable domain, completed using reference TRBV11-3 and TRBJ2-1, is EAGVVQSPRYKIIEKKQPVAFWCNPISGHNTLYWYLQNLGQGPELLIRYENEEAVDDSQLPKDRFSAERLKGVDSTLKIQPAELGDSAVYLCASSLGGGVDEQFFGPGTRLTVL.

V gene TRBV9 combines with J gene TRBJ1-2, with D possibly being TRBD1 (6 bases). The V gene's germline CDR1 is SGDLS and CDR2 YYNGEE. The V and J ends lost 3 bases and 9 bases respectively, with 18 bases between them. The CDR3 length is 14 residues. The CDR3 DNA follows: TGTGCCAGCAGCGAGCCCAGTGGGCAGGGGCGCTACACCTTC. Protein: CASSEPSGQGRYTF.

The chain carries TRBV19 and TRBJ2-1, with 7 bases lining up with TRBD2. V shed 0 bases, J shed 7 bases, and the junction held 6 bases outside the gene matches. This CDR3 has 15 amino acids. CDR1 is LNHDA and CDR2 is SQIVND in the germline V gene (reference sequence). The CDR3 spells CASSIDGGGNNEQFF. DNA of the CDR3: TGTGCCAGTAGTATAGACGGCGGGGGTAATAATGAGCAGTTCTTC. The full variable domain, rest sourced from reference TRBV19 and TRBJ2-1, is DGGITQSPKYLFRKEGQNVTLSCEQNLNHDAMYWYRQDPGQGLRLIYYSQIVNDFQKGDIAEGYSVSREKKESFPLTVTSAQKNPTAFYLCASSIDGGGNNEQFFGPGTRLTVL.

The gene calls are TRBV2 and TRBJ1-4; D may be TRBD1 (5 bases). Trimming removed 8 bases from V and 4 bases from J, with 14 bases in between. This CDR3 is built from 14 residues. CDR1 is SNHLY, CDR2 FYNNEI, per germline. The CDR3 DNA follows: TGTGCCAGCGCACGGGGACTAAGTAATGAAAAACTGTTTTTT. Its translation is CASARGLSNEKLFF.

V is TRBV5-4 and J is TRBJ1-2; D remains ambiguous. In germline, CDR1 is SGHNT, CDR2 YYREEE (reference sequence). V was shortened by 4 bases and J by 7 bases, with 11 bases between the two germline ends. This CDR3 is built from 12 residues. This CDR3 is CASSAPSGGYTF. CDR3 nucleotides: TGTGCCAGCAGCGCCCCCTCGGGTGGCTACACCTTC.

The chain links TRBV6-6 to TRBJ2-3, with unresolved D. The germline gives CDR1 MNHNY, CDR2 SVGAGI (reference sequence). CDR3 length: 15 amino acids. Deletions cut 6 bases from V and 0 bases from J, with 13 bases between. CDR3 amino acids: CASRDAAISTDTQYF. As DNA, the CDR3 is TGTGCCAGCAGAGACGCGGCTATTAGCACAGATACGCAGTATTTT.

The chain joins TRBV6-5 to TRBJ2-2; 7 bases match TRBD2. Germline V CDR1 and CDR2: MNHEY, SVGAGI. The ends lost 2 bases at V and 4 bases at J; junction bases unmatched: 4. The length of the CDR3 is 15 residues. The CDR3 coding sequence is TGTGCCAGCAGTTACGAGGGAGGGAGCACCGGGGAGCTGTTTTTT. Protein sequence: CASSYEGGSTGELFF.

The rearrangement joins TRBV13 to TRBJ2-7, with 14 positions matching TRBD2. Per the germline V gene, CDR1 is PRHDT and CDR2 is FYEKMQ (reference sequence). The CDR3 covers 16 residues. Unmatched junction bases numbered 11, after V lost 4 bases and J lost 9 bases. The CDR3 DNA is TGTGCCAGCAGCTCACGGACTAGCGGGAGGCTCGGGGGGCAGTACTTC. It specifies CASSSRTSGRLGGQYF.

The rearrangement joins TRBV30 to TRBJ2-7; D may be TRBD1 (5 bases). This CDR3 has 16 amino acids. From germline, CDR1 is GTSNPN and CDR2 SVGIG (reference sequence). Trimming pared 3 bases from V and 5 bases from J, leaving 23 bases between. CDR3 DNA: TGTGCCTGGAGGCCGCCCCGTTACAGGATCACAAACGAGCAGTACTTC. Translation gives CAWRPPRYRITNEQYF. The whole variable domain, remainder taken from reference TRBV30 and TRBJ2-7, is SQTIHQWPATLVQPVGSPLSLECTVEGTSNPNLYWYRQAAGRGLQLLFYSVGIGQISSEVPQNLSASRPQDRQFILSSKKLLLSDSGFYLCAWRPPRYRITNEQYFGPGTRLTVT.

The chain uses TRBV5-5 and TRBJ1-2; D may be TRBD1 (5 bases). The CDR3 sequence is 13 residues long. Germline V gene data show CDR1 as SGHKS and CDR2 as YYEKEE (reference sequence). V was clipped by 2 bases and J by 6 bases, with 11 bases between them. The CDR3 loop is CASSFQGLNGYTF. The DNA for the CDR3 is TGTGCCAGCAGCTTTCAGGGATTGAATGGCTACACCTTC.

The V gene is TRBV7-9, the J gene TRBJ2-3; D remains ambiguous. Germline CDR1 and CDR2: SEHNR and FQNEAQ (reference sequence). Deletions cut 1 base from V and 2 bases from J, with 10 bases between. CDR3 length equals 15 residues. The CDR3 spells CASSLDALNTDTQYF. Here the CDR3 DNA reads TGTGCCAGCAGCTTAGATGCCCTAAACACAGATACGCAGTATTTT.

V gene TRBV6-6 combines with J gene TRBJ1-3, with no clear D. The CDR3 is 13 amino acids. Trimming cost V 4 bases and J 0 bases, with 4 bases left between them. CDR1 MNHNY and CDR2 SVGAGI come from the germline V gene (reference sequence). CDR3 nucleotide sequence: TGTGCCAGCAGTTCGGTCTCTGGAAACACCATATATTTT. It codes for CASSSVSGNTIYF.

This sequence joins TRBV7-9 and TRBJ2-7, with a tentative D call TRBD2 (5 bases). Trimming stripped 5 bases from V and 3 bases from J, with 11 bases between. Germline values: CDR1 SEHNR, CDR2 FQNEAQ (reference sequence). The CDR3 runs to 13 residues. The CDR3: CASSPRDYYEQYF. The CDR3 coding sequence is TGTGCCAGCAGCCCTCGGGATTACTACGAGCAGTACTTC.

This chain joins TRBV10-2 and TRBJ2-3; D may be TRBD1 (7 bases). CDR3 length equals 13 residues. CDR1 is WSHSY and CDR2 is SAAADI in the germline V gene. V was shortened by 9 bases and J by 0 bases, with 10 bases between the two germline ends. Here the CDR3 DNA reads TGCGCCAGTGCAGGGGGGAGCACAGATACGCAGTATTTT. It specifies CASAGGSTDTQYF.

J is TRBJ2-5 and V is TRBV5-6; D ambiguous. CDR1 is SGHDT, CDR2 YYEEEE, per germline. Trimming pared 2 bases from V and 5 bases from J, leaving 4 bases between. CDR3 length: 11 residues. The CDR3, as DNA: TGTGCCAGCAGCTTTCAGGAGACCCAGTACTTC. This sequence encodes CASSFQETQYF.

The V call is TRBV6-5, the J call TRBJ2-4; 7 bases line up with TRBD2. The germline V gene encodes CDR1 MNHEY and CDR2 SVGAGI. The CDR3 covers 16 residues. V was clipped by 2 bases and J by 0 bases; unmatched bases: 4. CDR3 sequence reads: CASSYGGGVAKNIQYF. The CDR3 DNA sequence: TGTGCCAGCAGTTACGGGGGAGGGGTAGCCAAAAACATTCAGTACTTC.

The chain employs TRBV3-1 (or the pseudogene TRBV3-2) and TRBJ2-7, with TRBD1 matching 9 bases. The CDR3 sequence is 16 residues long. In germline, CDR1 is LGHDT, CDR2 YNNKEL (reference sequence). V lost 2 bases and J lost 3; bases outside the gene matches: 8. The CDR3 DNA sequence: TGTGCCAGCAGCCAATTTACAGGGACAGGGCTCTACGAGCAGTACTTC. Translating it yields CASSQFTGTGLYEQYF.

The CDR3 coding sequence is TGTGCCATCAGTGACCAGGGGGATGAAGCTTTCTTT. It yields the protein CAISDQGDEAFF. The V gene is TRBV10-3, the J gene TRBJ1-1, with TRBD1 matching 7 bases. Per germline, CDR1 ENHRY and CDR2 SYGVKD. After removal of 3 bases from V and 7 bases from J, the junction contained 2 bases not matched to a gene. This CDR3 has 12 amino acids.